This T cell receptor beta chain appears in the sequencing data of a study of spatial heterogeneity in lung cancer (dated by TCRdb to the late 2010s). About the investigation overall: Donors were some 67 patients with early-stage, untreated non-small cell lung cancer from the lung TRACERx cohort. TCR alpha and beta repertoires were quantitatively compared across multiple tumor regions, matched nontumor lung and blood in non-small cell lung cancer. At surgery, hundreds of tumor regions, around 65 matched nontumor lung samples and about 56 PBMC samples were TCR-sequenced for both alpha and beta chains. In the raw uncorrected reads, each unique combination of TCR and UMI appeared more than ten times on average. Follow-up PBMC samples were sequenced whenever available, with the median time to follow-up being around 2 years after resection. The study linked features of the TCR repertoire to counts of nonsynonymous mutations, which were determined by whole-exome sequencing of tumor tissue. More beta-chain than alpha-chain transcripts were consistently detected, likely reflecting higher beta-chain transcript abundance. Broad study findings and their caveats: Ubiquitous expanded tumor TCRs were found in blood more often at tumor resection than at routine follow-up. Additional single-cell paired TCR alpha and beta sequencing was considered necessary to confirm, at a functional level, the hypothesis that regional TCRs recognize regional mutations. Only about 14 patients were included in comparisons of baseline and follow-up blood repertoires.

CDR3 length: 13 amino acids, cysteine to phenylalanine. Of all the DNA, just the CDR3 is kept, 39 bases in frame from base 1. CDR1 and CDR2 (DFQATT, SNEGSKA) derive from the germline V gene (reference sequence). In this sample, this clonotype turned up a few times. Which antigen it targets is not known. Compared with germline, one end of the junction differs, possibly owing to a read error. The time point tag for this specimen amounts to: blood at routine non-recurrence follow-up after resection. TCR sequencing used whole RNA extracted from tumor and nontumor lung tissue, or from cryopreserved PBMC samples, without cell sorting. Only patients for whom sufficient RNA was available from at least two tumor regions were selected for TCR sequencing. Library creation used 5' RACE. The sequencing machine was a NextSeq 500. In the TCR library protocol, a unique molecular identifier was attached to each TCR cDNA molecule so that PCR and sequencing errors could be corrected. In the paper's pipeline: Decombinator tools were used for TCR identification, UMI-based error correction and CDR3 extraction. TCRs above a frequency of 2 per 1,000, corresponding to the top 1% of the tumor frequency distribution, were defined as expanded. Rényi diversity was computed with the R vegan package after subsampling each repertoire 100 times to 5,000 TCRs. CDR3 similarity networks were built from amino acid triplet string-kernel similarity, connecting CDR3s with pairwise similarity above 0.82. The public reads were reprocessed in TCRdb via fastp at Q25 and MiXCR, keeping in-frame beta chains. All rows with the same CDR3 protein become a single entry with the most common DNA and genes. The V and J calls were not made by the authors but by TCRdb's processing. This sample lists nearly 95,000 distinct CDR3 sequences; roughly 21% were detected once. Roughly a fifth of the sample is held by the ten biggest clonotypes.

Here the chain combines TRBV20-1 and TRBJ2-5, with the D gene not clear enough to name. The sequencing here drew on PBMCs, taken at follow-up. This receptor was obtained from a male donor with early-stage non-small cell lung cancer. The CDR3 corresponds to CSARDDSQQTQYF. The base sequence is TGCAGTGCTAGAGACGACTCCCAACAGACCCAGTACTTC.